A selection of T cell receptor beta chains follows, all from one sample in a study of cytomegalovirus exposure and HLA in healthy donors. Assay: immunoSEQ multiplex PCR; the TCRdb copy retains only in-frame clones and omits some. The data show about 160,000 clones, with about four fifths seen just once and 7% held by the top ten. What was sequenced was PBMCs. Source of these receptors: a woman in her twenties or thirties in good health and CMV-seropositive. Both conserved end residues are part of each CDR3. The D gene is left open where the match is weak. Rows may omit the clone size; those that give it use once, few, many or a size class.

CDR3 protein | CDR3 DNA | J gene | V gene | D gene | clone size
CASSLGGGASYNEQFF | TGTGCCAGCAGTTTAGGAGGGGGGGCCTCCTACAATGAGCAGTTCTTC | TRBJ2-1 | TRBV28 | . | few
CASTLSPSYEQYF | TGTGCCAGCACCCTGAGCCCCTCCTACGAGCAGTACTTC | TRBJ2-7 | TRBV28 | . | once
CASTFRGDLNEAFF | TGTGCCAGCACCTTCCGTGGGGACTTGAATGAAGCTTTCTTT | TRBJ1-1 | TRBV5-4 | . | .
CASSVGLSNEKLFF | TGCGCCAGCAGCGTGGGACTGTCAAATGAAAAACTGTTTTTT | TRBJ1-4 | TRBV5-1 | . | .
CASSEEISSGGPPQETQYF | TGTGCCAGCAGTGAAGAGATATCTAGCGGGGGGCCGCCGCAAGAGACCCAGTACTTC | TRBJ2-5 | TRBV6-1 | TRBD2 | .
CASSHESRVVPFNEKLFF | TGTGCCAGCAGCCATGAGAGCAGGGTCGTCCCCTTCAATGAAAAACTGTTTTTT | TRBJ1-4 | TRBV4-2 | . | once
CASSYGLGFGAFF | TGTGCCAGCAGTTACGGACTGGGGTTCGGAGCTTTCTTT | TRBJ1-1 | TRBV6-5 | . | .
CASSTRNNYGYTF | TGTGCCAGCAGCACCAGGAATAACTATGGCTACACCTTC | TRBJ1-2 | TRBV6-1 | . | .
CASSATSGGDIQYF | TGTGCCAGCAGTGCCACTAGCGGGGGAGACATTCAGTACTTC | TRBJ2-4 | TRBV2 | TRBD2 | few
CASSLMGGQDRYEQYF | TGTGCCAGCAGTTTAATGGGAGGACAGGACAGGTACGAGCAGTACTTC | TRBJ2-7 | TRBV28 | . | .
CSVEADRRAYNEQFF | TGCAGCGTTGAGGCTGACAGGAGAGCCTACAATGAGCAGTTCTTC | TRBJ2-1 | TRBV29-1 | . | .
CASSSSNTGELFF | TGTGCCAGCAGCTCCAGTAACACCGGGGAGCTGTTTTTT | TRBJ2-2 | TRBV9 | . | few
CASSLRQGRGEKLFF | TGTGCCAGCAGTCTGAGACAGGGGAGAGGGGAAAAACTGTTTTTT | TRBJ1-4 | TRBV27 | TRBD1 | .
CASSQVGGGSTEAFF | TGCGCCAGCAGCCAAGTGGGGGGGGGAAGCACTGAAGCTTTCTTT | TRBJ1-1 | TRBV4-3 | . | .
CATRRQGTNYGYTF | TGTGCCACCAGAAGACAGGGAACGAACTATGGCTACACCTTC | TRBJ1-2 | TRBV15 | TRBD1 | .
CASSLANPRAGTEAFF | TGTGCCAGCAGCTTAGCTAATCCCCGGGCGGGCACTGAAGCTTTCTTT | TRBJ1-1 | TRBV7-2 | . | .
CASSLWSGLGEETQYF | TGTGCCAGCAGTTTATGGTCGGGACTAGGGGAGGAGACCCAGTACTTC | TRBJ2-5 | TRBV28 | TRBD2 | .
CASSRRGPQPQHF | TGTGCCAGCAGCCGGCGAGGGCCTCAGCCCCAGCATTTT | TRBJ1-5 | TRBV2 | . | few
CASSLEGAMNTEAFF | TGCGCCAGCAGCTTGGAGGGGGCCATGAACACTGAAGCTTTCTTT | TRBJ1-1 | TRBV5-1 | TRBD1 | .
CASSLAWVGGQETQYF | TGTGCCAGCAGCTTGGCCTGGGTCGGCGGACAAGAGACCCAGTACTTC | TRBJ2-5 | TRBV5-5 | . | .
CASRERTGYTF | TGTGCCAGCAGAGAGCGGACGGGCTACACCTTC | TRBJ1-2 | TRBV28 | . | .
CATSRVSGGPLGGNEQFF | TGTGCCACCAGCAGAGTGTCGGGGGGCCCGTTAGGTGGAAATGAGCAGTTCTTC | TRBJ2-1 | TRBV15 | . | few
CASSLISGETQYF | TGTGCCAGCAGCTTAATTAGCGGGGAGACCCAGTACTTC | TRBJ2-5 | TRBV7-3 | TRBD2 | .
CASSDSGGGYTF | TGTGCCAGCAGTGACTCGGGGGGGGGCTACACCTTC | TRBJ1-2 | TRBV6-4 | . | .
CASFGQGGHGYTF | TGTGCCAGCTTTGGGCAGGGGGGACATGGCTACACCTTC | TRBJ1-2 | TRBV6-5 | TRBD1 | .
CASSGGAWETGELFF | TGCGCCAGCAGTGGGGGGGCTTGGGAGACCGGGGAGCTGTTTTTT | TRBJ2-2 | TRBV4-3 | . | .
CASTSGGINTGELFF | TGTGCCAGCACATCTGGGGGGATCAACACCGGGGAGCTGTTTTTT | TRBJ2-2 | TRBV5-4 | . | .
CASSQTGSGGLNEQFF | TGTGCCAGCAGCCAAACCGGGAGCGGGGGCTTGAATGAGCAGTTCTTC | TRBJ2-1 | TRBV5-4 | TRBD2 | .
CASSMGGMAEAFF | TGTGCCAGTAGTATGGGGGGGATGGCTGAAGCTTTCTTT | TRBJ1-1 | TRBV19 | . | .
CAISETTGGVNTEAFF | TGTGCCATCAGTGAAACGACAGGGGGCGTGAACACTGAAGCTTTCTTT | TRBJ1-1 | TRBV10-3 | TRBD1 | once
CATTGFYEQYF | TGTGCCACCACAGGGTTCTACGAGCAGTACTTC | TRBJ2-7 | TRBV6-5 | . | .
CATSRGGGDGYTF | TGTGCCACCAGCAGAGGAGGGGGGGACGGCTACACCTTC | TRBJ1-2 | TRBV15 | . | .
CASSAGQGFTGELFF | TGTGCCAGCAGCGCGGGACAGGGGTTCACCGGGGAGCTGTTTTTT | TRBJ2-2 | TRBV9 | TRBD1 | once
CASSPNPTGLGAGGYTF | TGTGCCAGCAGCCCCAATCCTACAGGGCTTGGGGCGGGTGGCTACACCTTC | TRBJ1-2 | TRBV14 | . | .
CAISDSEKLFF | TGTGCCATCAGTGACAGTGAAAAACTGTTTTTT | TRBJ1-4 | TRBV10-3 | . | .
CASSLSPSKGGTDTQYF | TGTGCCAGCAGCCTCAGCCCCAGTAAAGGGGGCACAGATACGCAGTATTTT | TRBJ2-3 | TRBV4-2 | . | .
CASSAAGDSGANVLTF | TGTGCCAGCAGCGCCGCAGGGGACTCTGGGGCCAACGTCCTGACTTTC | TRBJ2-6 | TRBV6-4 | . | few
CASSLVGREAFF | TGTGCCAGCAGCTTAGTTGGTCGGGAAGCTTTCTTT | TRBJ1-1 | TRBV7-2 | . | .
CASSTAGSDTEAFF | TGTGCCAGTAGTACCGCAGGGTCGGACACTGAAGCTTTCTTT | TRBJ1-1 | TRBV19 | . | .
CASSLTLRTQYF | TGTGCCAGCAGCCTTACGCTGAGGACCCAGTACTTC | TRBJ2-5 | TRBV5-6 | . | .
CASSLAKAGVNTGELFF | TGTGCCAGCAGCTTAGCTAAGGCAGGGGTGAACACCGGGGAGCTGTTTTTT | TRBJ2-2 | TRBV7-6 | . | once
CASSPDSYYGYTF | TGTGCCAGCAGCCCAGACAGCTACTATGGCTACACCTTC | TRBJ1-2 | TRBV7-2 | . | .